This entry is about one T cell receptor (beta chain). This clone was counted only a few times. It lacks a known antigen. Base-call qualities are not available, and no considerably larger clone is one nucleotide away. The data stem from a study of cytomegalovirus exposure and HLA in healthy donors (dated by TCRdb to 2017 to 2019). About the investigation overall: In an earlier analysis of around 540 of the donors, 250 to 300 Gb of sequence data and some 100 million unique TCR beta sequences from 150 million to 200 million T cells were reported. An early release that covered roughly 600 HLA-typed donors contained approximately 300 gigabases of sequencing data and 70 million to 100 million unique TCR sequences. Among the roughly 390 genotyped donors, around 81% belonged to the genetic ancestry cluster associated with self-reported Caucasian donors. The aim of the study was to test whether cataloging public T cell receptors could identify signatures of past pathogen exposure. The study profiled the T cell repertoires of 500 to 800 subjects by immunosequencing and related them to cytomegalovirus serostatus. Besides the first cohort of more than 650 subjects, a separate validation cohort made up of roughly 130 different subjects was used. To predict cytomegalovirus infection status, the study combined high-throughput TCR immunosequencing, statistical association of individual TCRs with disease status, and machine learning. A later analysis re-analyzed previously published TCR beta repertoires from roughly 630 donors and added high-resolution HLA genotyping to study TCR occurrence patterns. The later analysis used no new phenotypic data to find candidate immune exposures, relying instead on TCR beta sequences and their occurrence across donors. In an earlier analysis of roughly 600 of the donors, high-throughput TCR beta sequencing was used to judge whether each TCR beta V gene segment behaved as functional or pseudogenic. Donor age, sex, ethnicity and CMV serostatus were compiled alongside the repertoire data. Genome-wide SNP genotypes for about 65% of the roughly 700 donors were used in a later genetic analysis, which treated that subset as a discovery cohort. Every repertoire in the discovery cohort had been generated on one and the same sequencing platform. HLA typing covered class I and class II loci at four-digit resolution. The number of typed donors differed by locus: roughly 629-640 for A, B, C, DRB1 and DQB1; some 500 for DQA1; 606 for DPA1; and roughly 490 for DPB1. A handful of DR-DQ haplotypes were handled as single units for association and clustering because linkage in the cohort was strong. Among some 400 genotyped donors of the cohort, an average of approximately 230,000 unique TCR beta nucleotide sequences were sequenced per donor, 15% to 20% of them non-productive. The paper's findings and limits, for the study overall: In a later analysis, HLA-associated TCR beta chains were found to be more clonally expanded and to have lower generation probabilities than equally common non-associated chains. A cluster of highly shared sequence variants was judged likely to be a technical artifact of the sequencing pipeline. The study gave a list of roughly 150 TCR beta chains associated with cytomegalovirus. The classifier was reported to diagnose cytomegalovirus status with high specificity and sensitivity in both the original and validation cohorts. The presence/absence analyses assumed that sequencing depth was roughly uniform across donors, and that assumption may not be true. Broadly in line with IMGT annotations, most TCR beta V segments showed up in productive rearrangements about 90% or about 30% of the time in an earlier analysis of 587 of the donors. Because counts were too low, roughly 18 rarely observed V segments, including chromosome 9 orphons, were left out of the earlier analysis of roughly 600 of the donors. Some IMGT-functional V segments, including TRBV6-2 and TRBV6-3, could not be told apart with the 87-base-pair reads, so those segments were excluded. Correlated functional status among segregating V segments might reflect linkage disequilibrium, but an unknown experimental factor could not be ruled out. In a later analysis, TCR association rates were found to vary across HLA loci, with the most associated TCRs seen for DRB1 alleles and the fewest for HLA-C alleles. A later analysis found that most CMV-associated TCR beta chains appeared HLA-restricted, with HLA associations seemingly driven largely by CMV exposure. Immune exposure information for the cohort was limited to CMV serostatus. Strong co-occurrence of HLA alleles, especially DR and DQ, made assigning TCR associations to individual alleles difficult. Because HLA typing was missing for some donors at each locus, association tests included only the typed subset. In a later genetic analysis, a missense DCLRE1C variant was associated with V-gene and J-gene trimming of TCR beta chains, and the association was replicated in an independent cohort. In vitro tests confirmed that a few of the cytomegalovirus-associated TCR beta chains recognize cytomegalovirus antigens. At a false discovery rate of 0.05, a later analysis linked 15,000 to 20,000 TCR beta sequences to specific HLA alleles. A later genetic analysis reported fewer N-insertions in productive TCRs among donors in an Asian-associated ancestry cluster than the approximately 670-donor mean. Most TCR sequences were seen in very few donors, while some public TCRs were found in many individuals. The cohort was sequenced for TCR beta chains only, and without alpha or paired-chain data the features that could be detected were limited. Several of the top co-occurrence clusters appeared to be linked to parvovirus B19, influenza, CMV and Epstein-Barr virus, according to a later analysis. A further reported finding was that TCR beta sequences accurately predicted the HLA-A and HLA-B alleles for most subjects in the first cohort. According to the authors, the approach could potentially be generalized to other disease states and immunological phenotypes.

The cohort consisted of more than 650 healthy bone marrow donors. At the time of sampling, all cohort members were nominally healthy, though unrecorded immune exposures were likely present. The donor tested CMV seronegative and was one of the 352 seronegative cohort members. A peripheral blood sample was provided by each donor, and peripheral blood mononuclear cells were used for TCR beta sequencing. Genomic DNA extraction from the blood cell samples was performed with the Qiagen DNeasy Blood Extraction Kit. Libraries were prepared through the immunoSEQ multiplex PCR assay. The multiplex PCR relied on a mix of 60 forward primers for TCR Vbeta segments and 13 reverse primers for TCR Jbeta segments. A multiplex PCR assay on genomic DNA amplified the CDR3 region of rearranged TCR beta genes. On the Illumina HiSeq System, the amplified TCR beta libraries were sequenced as 87-base-pair reads. In the source study's methods: Across the roughly 670 repertoires, a later analysis counted approximately 83 million unique TCR beta chains, some 11 million of which were shared by at least two donors. Raw reads were error-corrected and collapsed into unique sequences by a nearest-neighbor algorithm in which closely related sequences were merged to remove PCR and sequencing errors. V, D and J gene segments were assigned by aligning CDR3 sequences to IMGT reference sequences. For a sequence to be retained, a match of at least six nucleotides to both a V gene segment and a J gene segment was required. A rearrangement was called productive if the CDR3 had no stop codons and remained in frame with V and J, and every other rearrangement was called non-productive. CDR3 was defined according to IMGT convention as the region running from the second conserved V-encoded cysteine to the conserved J-encoded phenylalanine. In an earlier analysis of just under 600 of the donors, sequences lacking an unambiguous match to a single V gene segment were excluded. An earlier analysis of some 500 of the donors classified V segments as functional when productive rearrangements were above 56.7% and as segregating when the standard deviation between donors was above 5%. To diagnose cytomegalovirus status from the catalog of TCR beta chain sequences, a statistical classification framework was built. V and J gene assignment, in a later analysis, came from comparing TCR nucleotide sequences with IMGT/GENE-DB human TR gene sequences. A later analysis assigned CDR3 sequences and most-parsimonious VDJ recombination scenarios with the TCRdist pipeline. In a later analysis, each TCR beta chain was defined by its CDR3 amino acid sequence together with its V-gene family, and reads lacking a unique V-gene family were excluded. To address suspected cross-contamination and a sequencing artifact, a later analysis removed 550 to 750 highly shared, low-generation-probability nucleotide sequences. For each public chain, a later analysis derived a clonal expansion index from normalized ranks of inferred template counts within each repertoire. In a later analysis, generation probabilities were computed using a VDJ recombination model fitted to out-of-frame rearrangements, and the results were checked against IGoR. In a later analysis, hypergeometric tests were used to score TCR-TCR, TCR-HLA and TCR-CMV co-occurrence, with a repertoire-size bias correction applied to TCR pairs. A later analysis estimated false discovery rates by permuting HLA or CMV assignments 20 times. A later analysis grouped co-occurring TCRs with DBSCAN, adding TCRdist sequence similarity when clustering within HLA-allele-positive subsets. Repertoires with fewer than 30,000 or more than 120,000 public chains, plus five repertoires with anomalous nucleotide sharing, were excluded from co-occurrence clustering. Entries here come from immuneACCESS through TCRdb and include only in-frame sequences with V and J called. Some clones fail to appear in such tables; in the studies checked, an unresolved V gene covers under half of the shortfall, and the cause of the remainder is unknown. That table gives V, J and clone size, and the DNA gave D and trimming. A total of some 140,000 clones appear in this sample, around 72% of them only once. The biggest ten clones account for 1.3% of the sample.

CDR3 length: 14 amino acids, cysteine to valine. Only CDR3 DNA is held: 42 bases, read in frame from base 1. V loses 5 bases at its end and J loses 3 bases; junction bases beyond the gene matches: 5. The germline V gene encodes CDR1 MDHEN and CDR2 SYDVKM. Material for sequencing was PBMCs. This sequence originates from a woman between 40 and 55 years old in good health and CMV-seronegative. The chain is made from TRBV28 and TRBJ2-7, and 9 junction bases match TRBD1. The CDR3 loop reads CASSTGQGNYEQYV. The sequenced DNA is TGTGCCAGCAGTACGGGACAGGGTAACTACGAGCAGTACGTC.